This T cell receptor beta chain comes out of a study of Ad26.COV2.S vaccination and SARS-CoV-2 variants. The wider study: In the COV1001 trial, the donor was in the Ad26.COV2.S arm.

V shed 3 bases and J 7 bases; nucleotides not matched to a gene: 7. The germline V gene has CDR1 SGHRS and CDR2 YFSETQ. The CDR3 totals 15 residues. In regard to this clone: Antigen specificity is unknown.

Treatment of the sample: 15 to 20 received Ad26.COV2.S at low or high dose, single or two shots; roughly five received placebo; per-sample allocation not given. Sample collection was performed on day 63 after the first vaccine or placebo injection. Aged 18-55 years, donor was enrolled in Boston in the early 2020s. An Ad26 vector carrying the Wuhan-strain SARS-CoV-2 spike served as the vaccine. Generated by immunoSEQ multiplex PCR, the TCRdb table keeps only in-frame clones and is missing some. Counted here are fewer than 900,000 clones, roughly 90% occurring once; the ten biggest clones make up about 1.5%. General study findings and limits: Researchers reported similar non-spike TCR breadth in vaccine and placebo recipients.

The chain recombines TRBV5-1 with TRBJ1-4; 9 nucleotides agree with TRBD1. This clonotype was obtained from a person between 18 and 65 years old who received the Ad26.COV2.S COVID-19 vaccine or a placebo. Sequencing used peripheral blood, obtained in a trial of Ad26.COV2.S vaccine versus placebo. In DNA, the CDR3 is TGCGCCAGCAGCTCCGGGACAGGGCGTTTTGAAAAACTGTTTTTT. The encoded protein is CASSSGTGRFEKLFF.